The next 22 T cell receptor beta chains were all read from a single sample in a study of T cells in women clearing cervical HPV infection. The assay was immunoSEQ multiplex PCR, and TCRdb's table has in-frame clones only and misses some. Its table lists fewer than 35,000 clones. Material for sequencing was blood buffy coat. Source of these receptors: a woman between 18 and 69 years old with a cervical HPV16 infection that either progressed to CIN3+ or cleared (not recorded which).

Points on this clone: Read sequence stops 3 residues before the CDR3 end, and the germline J gene provides the missing end. The chain has TRBV6-1 and TRBJ2-7; a weak D match, TRBD1 (6 bases). Germline V gives CDR1 MNHNS, CDR2 SASEGT. The CDR3 covers 15 residues. Trimming shortened V by 2 bases and J by 2 bases, and 13 bases separated the two germline ends. The CDR3 DNA, read in part, is TGTGCCAGCAGTGAAAGGGGGTCATATCCCTACGAG. Translated: CASSERGSYPYE. The full CDR3 is CASSERGSYPYEQYF.

About this clone: The read gets to within 3 residues of the CDR3 end, and the germline J gene fills in the rest. The J gene is TRBJ1-1, the V gene TRBV5-5; no firm D call. The CDR3 spans 14 residues. With 0 bases removed from V and 3 bases from J, the gap between germline ends came to 9 bases. Germline V gene data show CDR1 as SGHKS and CDR2 as YYEKEE (reference sequence). The DNA read from the CDR3 is TGTGCCAGCAGCTTGGTGCGGGAGGACACTGAA. This gives the protein CASSLVREDTE. The whole CDR3 protein reads CASSLVREDTEAFF.

On this clone itself: The CDR3 end lies 3 residues beyond the end of the read and is filled in from the germline J gene. This chain links TRBV24-1 with TRBJ2-7, with TRBD1 identical over 8 bases. Germline CDR1 and CDR2: KGHDR and SFDVKD. The V segment lost 4 bases and the J segment 0 bases; nucleotides outside the gene matches: 10. The CDR3 consists of 17 residues. CDR3 DNA, as far as it was read: TGTGCCACCAGTGAGAATCCGGGACAGGACAACTCCTACGAG. It is translated as CATSENPGQDNSYE. The CDR3 as a whole reads CATSENPGQDNSYEQYF.

Worth noting for this clone: Coverage ceases 3 residues before the CDR3 finishes, and the germline J gene fills in the end. The genes are TRBV7-9 and TRBJ2-3; D perhaps matches TRBD2 (6 bases). The CDR3 consists of 14 residues. From germline, CDR1 is SEHNR and CDR2 FQNEAQ (reference sequence). Trimming shortened V by 4 bases and J by 3 bases, and 11 bases separated the two germline ends. The chain's CDR3 is CASSSEGLTDTQYF. The CDR3 bases that were read are TGTGCCAGCAGCTCGGAGGGACTTACAGATACG.

The CDR3 bases that were read are TGTGCCAGCAGCCTCTTCGGGACTAGCGGCTCCTACGAG. Translated, it gives CASSLFGTSGSYE. From start to end, the CDR3 is CASSLFGTSGSYEQYF. V is TRBV4-2 and J is TRBJ2-7, with TRBD2 matching 11 bases. The CDR3 end lies 3 residues beyond the end of the read and is filled in from the germline J gene. CDR3 length equals 16 residues. V was clipped by 4 bases and J by 0 bases; unmatched bases: 5. Germline CDR1 and CDR2: LGHNA and YNFKEQ.

Partial CDR3 DNA: TGTGCCAGTACCCCGGGACAACATAACTATGGC. Protein: CASTPGQHNYG. The entire CDR3 protein is CASTPGQHNYGYTF. The genes are TRBV19 and TRBJ1-2; maybe TRBD1 (6 bases). The CDR3 is cut off 3 residues early in the read; its end comes from the germline J gene. The CDR3 length is 14 residues. Germline lookup yields CDR1 LNHDA and CDR2 SQIVND (reference sequence). V shed 7 bases and J shed 1 base, with 13 bases lying between them.

As regards this clone: The read ends 3 residues early relative to the CDR3; the germline J gene fills the gap. The chain uses TRBV5-1 and TRBJ1-1, with TRBD1 matching over 7 bases. The trim removed 2 bases at V and 5 bases at J, leaving 12 bases unmatched. Germline CDR1 and CDR2: SGHRS and YFSETQ. The CDR3 consists of 16 residues. CDR3: CASSLVPGTVFTEAFF. The covered CDR3 bases are TGCGCCAGCAGCTTAGTTCCCGGGACAGTATTTACTGAA.

As for this clone: The observed sequence ends 3 residues before the CDR3 terminus, with the missing tail filled in from the germline J gene. This chain connects TRBV7-2 to TRBJ2-2, with a weak D call TRBD1 (5 bases). The germline V and J ends were trimmed by 1 base and 7 bases, with 13 bases remaining between them. This CDR3 region has 15 residues. The germline CDR1 and CDR2 sequences are SGHTA and FQGNSA. The CDR3 here is CASSLGPGIGGELFF. CDR3 DNA (partial): TGTGCCAGCAGCTTAGGTCCAGGGATAGGCGGGGAG.

Notes on this clone: The sample carries other DNA sequences with the same CDR3. CDR3 sequence: CSARAGGTEAFF. CDR3 DNA (partial): TGCAGTGCTAGAGCAGGAGGCACTGAA. The chain links TRBV20-1 to TRBJ1-1; D gene unclear. The read finishes 3 residues shy of the CDR3 end, and the germline J gene is used to complete it. Germline V CDR1 and CDR2: DFQATT, SNEGSKA (reference sequence). The CDR3 contains 12 residues. V lost 1 base and J 4 bases, leaving 7 bases between the germline ends.

Remarks on this clone: The read comes to an end 3 residues before the CDR3 does, leaving the germline J gene to fill in the end. The chain combines TRBV5-5 with TRBJ2-5; D unresolved. CDR1 is SGHKS and CDR2 is YYEKEE in the germline V gene (reference sequence). The V end lost 3 bases, the J end lost 5 bases, and 14 bases lay between the germline ends. This CDR3 has 14 residues. CDR3 DNA (partial): TGTGCCAGCAGCTCCCTTCCGGTTCTCGAGACC. Its translation: CASSSLPVLET. The whole CDR3 protein reads CASSSLPVLETQYF.

As for this clone: Read data end 3 residues before the CDR3 end; the end is taken from the germline J gene. The chain joins TRBV29-1 to TRBJ2-3; D uncertain. CDR1 is SQVTM, CDR2 ANQGSEA, per germline. This CDR3 has 11 amino acids. CDR3 in amino acids: CSVVDTQPQYF. The CDR3 bases that were read are TGCAGCGTTGTTGACACCCAGCCG.

Comment on this clone: The read gets to within 3 residues of the CDR3 end, and the germline J gene fills in the rest. The chain links TRBV5-4 to TRBJ2-7, with TRBD1 matching 12 bases. V was pared by 3 bases and J by 6 bases, with 7 bases of the junction left unmatched. This CDR3 spans 15 amino acids. CDR1 and CDR2 from the germline V gene are SGHNT and YYREEE (reference sequence). Incomplete CDR3 DNA: TGTGCCAGCAGCTCATCGGGACAGGGGGCGGGCGAG. Its protein product is CASSSSGQGAGE. The whole CDR3 sequence is CASSSSGQGAGEQYF. The variable domain in full, with the rest retrieved from reference TRBV5-4 and TRBJ2-7, is ETGVTQSPTHLIKTRGQQVTLRCSSQSGHNTVSWYQQALGQGPQFIFQYYREEENGRGNFPPRFSGLQFPNYSSELNVNALELDDSALYLCASSSSGQGAGEQYFGPGTRLTVT.

Note on this clone: Read data end 3 residues before the CDR3 end; the end is taken from the germline J gene. The chain joins TRBV2 to TRBJ1-1; possible D gene TRBD1, 5 bases. Germline-derived CDR1 and CDR2 are SNHLY and FYNNEI. The CDR3 contains 16 residues. This CDR3 is CASKGGAAGRSMEAFF. The CDR3 DNA, read in part, is TGTGCCAGCAAAGGCGGGGCTGCAGGGCGTAGTATGGAA.

To note about this clone: From the germline J gene comes the end of the CDR3, since the read stops 3 residues before it. This chain connects TRBV6-4 to TRBJ2-3, with D perhaps matching TRBD2 (6 bases). V shed 11 bases and J shed 4 bases, with 10 bases lying between them. Germline CDR1 MRHNA, CDR2 SNTAGT. CDR3 size: 11 residues. The CDR3 region is CAHGGPDTQYF. Incomplete CDR3 DNA: TGTGCCCACGGGGGACCAGATACG.

About this clone: The read is 3 residues too short to cover the CDR3 end, so that end is filled in from the germline J gene. This chain uses TRBV30 with TRBJ1-1; a weak D match, TRBD1 (6 bases). Germline V gene lookup returns CDR1 GTSNPN and CDR2 SVGIG (reference sequence). The length of the CDR3 is 14 residues. Trimming took off 4 bases at V and 1 base at J, with 13 bases between the two ends. Here the CDR3 reads CAWNREGTNTEAFF. The sequenced CDR3 bases are TGTGCCTGGAACAGGGAGGGCACGAACACTGAA.

The CDR3 reads CASSLAGYPEAFF. The sequenced part of the CDR3 DNA is TGTGCCAGCAGCTTAGCAGGGTACCCTGAA. The chain employs TRBV7-9 and TRBJ1-1; D gene ambiguous. The sequenced fragment ends 3 residues before the CDR3 boundary, so the rest is inferred from the germline J gene. The CDR3 has 13 residues. Trimming took 0 bases from V and 6 from J, leaving 8 bases between them. CDR1 and CDR2 from the germline V gene are SEHNR and FQNEAQ (reference sequence).

Note on this clone: Read coverage stops 3 residues before the CDR3 terminus; the germline J gene supplies the remainder. This chain joins TRBV6-2 or TRBV6-3 and TRBJ1-1; tentative D call: TRBD1 (6 bases). The CDR3 length is 14 residues. The V end was cut by 10 bases, the J end by 7 bases, with 22 bases between. The germline V gene encodes CDR1 MNHEY and CDR2 SVGEGT. This CDR3 is CATLSGGRPIEAFF. The CDR3 DNA, read in part, is TGTGCCACCCTGTCTGGGGGCCGACCAATTGAA.

Points on this clone: The read stops 3 residues short of the end of the CDR3; the missing end is completed from the germline J gene. The V and J genes are TRBV5-1 and TRBJ2-3; 14 positions agree with TRBD2. The V gene's germline CDR1 is SGHRS and CDR2 YFSETQ. This CDR3 contains 19 residues. V shed 0 bases and J 7 bases; nucleotides not matched to a gene: 13. The CDR3: CASSLGLAGGPGGLNTQYF. CDR3 DNA (partial): TGCGCCAGCAGCTTGGGACTAGCGGGGGGGCCGGGAGGTTTAAATACG. The full variable domain, with the rest looked up from reference TRBV5-1 and TRBJ2-3, is KAGVTQTPRYLIKTRGQQVTLSCSPISGHRSVSWYQQTPGQGLQFLFEYFSETQRNKGNFPGRFSGRQFSNSRSEMNVSTLELGDSALYLCASSLGLAGGPGGLNTQYFGPGTRLTVL.

Of note for this clone: The read comes to an end 3 residues before the CDR3 does, leaving the germline J gene to fill in the end. The chain is built from TRBV5-1 and TRBJ1-1; a weak D match, TRBD1 (5 bases). Per the germline V gene, CDR1 is SGHRS and CDR2 is YFSETQ. The CDR3 contains 14 residues. CDR3 residues: CASSLGQTGQEAFF. The CDR3 bases that were read are TGCGCCAGCAGCTTGGGACAGACTGGGCAGGAA.

In regard to this clone: The sequence runs out 3 residues before the end of the CDR3; the remainder is reconstructed from the germline J gene. This chain uses TRBV6-4 with TRBJ2-2, with TRBD2 matching 12 bases. The CDR3 is 15 amino acids. Germline V gene data show CDR1 as MRHNA and CDR2 as SNTAGT. Unmatched junction bases numbered 4, after V lost 6 bases and J lost 5 bases. CDR3 sequence: CASSPGTSGTGELFF. CDR3 DNA (partial): TGTGCCAGCAGCCCAGGGACTAGCGGGACCGGGGAG.

With regard to this clone: With the read ending 3 residues before the CDR3 end, the germline J gene is used to fill in that end. This chain connects TRBV30 to TRBJ1-6, with D uncertain. CDR3 length: 13 residues. The germline CDR1 and CDR2 sequences are GTSNPN and SVGIG (reference sequence). V lost 4 bases and J lost 7, with 11 bases in between. Incomplete CDR3 DNA: TGTGCCTGGAAGGCAACAACAAATTCACCC. This codes for CAWKATTNSP. In full, the CDR3 is CAWKATTNSPLHF.

CDR3 bases read: TGTGCCAGCAGTGAACCGGGACTAGCGGGGGGCATTTCCTACGAG. This gives the protein CASSEPGLAGGISYE. The full CDR3 protein reads CASSEPGLAGGISYEQYF. The chain is built from TRBV2 and TRBJ2-7, with 15 bases identical to TRBD2. The read halts 3 residues ahead of the CDR3 end, with the missing end drawn from the germline J gene. Looked up from germline, CDR1 is SNHLY and CDR2 is FYNNEI. The CDR3 runs 18 residues. V dropped 2 bases and J dropped 1; count of bases not matched to a gene: 6.